This is a list of T cell receptor beta chains from one sample in a study of CD8 T cells in ankylosing spondylitis. MiXCR was run by TCRdb on the 5' RACE reads, yielding one entry per CDR3 protein. This sample has roughly 25,000 distinct CDR3 sequences; roughly 17% occur once, and the top ten carry approximately 27%. The specimen was blood. Every receptor here comes from a male donor with ankylosing spondylitis or in good health (not recorded which). CDR3s include the opening cysteine and the closing phenylalanine or tryptophan. The D gene is left open where the match is weak. Size tells how often a clone was seen (once, few, many) or the class of an expanded clone, and some rows leave it out.

DNA	CDR3	D	V	J	size
TGTGCCAGCAGCCCCCTCCGCGGGAGCACAGATACGCAGTATTTT	CASSPLRGSTDTQYF	.	TRBV11-3	TRBJ2-3	few
TGCAGCGTCCGGGGGGGGGAGACCCAGTACTTC	CSVRGGETQYF	TRBD2	TRBV29-1	TRBJ2-5	.
TGCGCCAGCAGCAACACAGGGCCCGGTTCCTACAATGAGCAGTTCTTC	CASSNTGPGSYNEQFF	.	TRBV4-3	TRBJ2-1	many
TGCGCCAGCAGCTTGGATCGGGACGTTGAGACCCAGTACTTC	CASSLDRDVETQYF	.	TRBV5-1	TRBJ2-5	.
TGCAGTGCCCGACAGGCCAGGGGCAATCAGCCCCAGCATTTT	CSARQARGNQPQHF	.	TRBV20-1	TRBJ1-5	.
TGCAGTGCTCCGGGACAGGGATTCTCTGGGGCCAACGTCCTGACTTTC	CSAPGQGFSGANVLTF	TRBD1	TRBV20-1	TRBJ2-6	many
TGTGCCAGTACTACTGGGTATAGCAATCAGCCCCAGCATTTT	CASTTGYSNQPQHF	.	TRBV19	TRBJ1-5	.
TGTGCCAGCAGTTTCAGAAGTGCGAACACTGAAGCTTTCTTT	CASSFRSANTEAFF	.	TRBV12-3/TRBV12-4	TRBJ1-1	few
TGTGCCAGCAGCTCCCGTCCGGACGGGGAGCTGTTTTTT	CASSSRPDGELFF	.	TRBV7-2	TRBJ2-2	medium-sized
TGTGCCAGCAGCTTAGATTGGGGTAGTAAGACCCAGTACTTC	CASSLDWGSKTQYF	.	TRBV7-8	TRBJ2-5	few
TGTGCCAGCAGCTTTTTGGTCCCGAATGAGCAGTTCTTC	CASSFLVPNEQFF	.	TRBV7-2	TRBJ2-1	many
TGTGCCCCCCGGGGGCAGTTCTTC	CAPRGQFF	.	TRBV9	TRBJ2-1	few
TGCAGTGCTCCCCAGATGGGGGGGAGTCAGCCCCAGCATTTT	CSAPQMGGSQPQHF	.	TRBV20-1	TRBJ1-5	many
TGCAGTGCTAGAGCTAGCGGAGGCCATGAGCAGTTCTTC	CSARASGGHEQFF	TRBD2	TRBV20-1	TRBJ2-1	.
TGTGCCAGCAGCTTAGGGACCGTTTCAGATACGCAGTATTTT	CASSLGTVSDTQYF	.	TRBV7-2	TRBJ2-3	few
TGTGCCAGCAGTCCAGCGTTGGGGGCCAACGTCCTGACTTTC	CASSPALGANVLTF	.	TRBV14	TRBJ2-6	many
TGTGCCAGCAGCTTAAGACTTGGGGCAGAGATGAGCAATCAGCCCCAGCATTTT	CASSLRLGAEMSNQPQHF	.	TRBV7-2	TRBJ1-5	.
TGCAGCGAAGGGACGCGGGAGACCCAGTACTTC	CSEGTRETQYF	.	TRBV20-1	TRBJ2-5	.
TGCGCCAGCAGCCAAGGGACCGGTAGCTCCTACGAGCAGTACTTC	CASSQGTGSSYEQYF	.	TRBV4-3	TRBJ2-7	.
TGTGCCAGCAGCTCAAGCCATCCACAAAACACCGGGGAGCTGTTTTTT	CASSSSHPQNTGELFF	.	TRBV7-7	TRBJ2-2	.
TGTGCCAGCAGTGAATTGGATAATGAAAAACTGTTTTTT	CASSELDNEKLFF	.	TRBV25-1	TRBJ1-4	.
TGCAGCGTTGAGGGAGGTGGTGGCAGGGGGCGTCGGCAGTTCTTC	CSVEGGGGRGRRQFF	TRBD1	TRBV29-1	TRBJ2-1	many
TGCAGTGCTAGAGATCCAGGGAGGGAGACCCAGTACTTC	CSARDPGRETQYF	.	TRBV20-1	TRBJ2-5	.
TGTGCTAGCAGCTGGAGGACTCTCTCCTACAATGAGCAGTTCTTC	CASSWRTLSYNEQFF	.	TRBV7-7	TRBJ2-1	.
TGCAGCGTTAAGGGATGGGACAATGAGCAGTTCTTC	CSVKGWDNEQFF	.	TRBV29-1	TRBJ2-1	.
TGTGCCAGCAGGGCCGGCGGGACAAGCACTGAAGCTTTCTTT	CASRAGGTSTEAFF	.	TRBV6-2/TRBV6-3	TRBJ1-1	.
TGTGCCAGCCAACCGGGGACTAGCGGGAGCAATGAGCAGTTCTTC	CASQPGTSGSNEQFF	TRBD2	TRBV7-9	TRBJ2-1	medium-sized
TGTGCCAGCAGTCTTTCCGTGGAGACCCAGTACTTC	CASSLSVETQYF	.	TRBV12-3/TRBV12-4	TRBJ2-5	.
TGTGCCAGCAGTTTTTTGGGTTACCAAGAGACCCAGTACTTC	CASSFLGYQETQYF	.	TRBV28	TRBJ2-5	.
TGTGCCAGCAGCGTGTTAGGGGGCACTGAAGCTTTCTTT	CASSVLGGTEAFF	.	TRBV9	TRBJ1-1	.
TGCAGCGCCGGACCGGGAGCTGGCACAGATACGCAGTATTTT	CSAGPGAGTDTQYF	.	TRBV29-1	TRBJ2-3	.
TGCAGTGCTAGGGATCAGGTAGCGGGGGCGAGATGGCAGTTCTTC	CSARDQVAGARWQFF	TRBD2	TRBV20-1	TRBJ2-1	many
TGTGCCAGCAGCCCAGTGGGGGGGACTGGTCTAGATACGCAGTATTTT	CASSPVGGTGLDTQYF	TRBD2	TRBV7-2	TRBJ2-3	.
TGTGCCAGCAGCGGACAGGGCTACGAGCAGTACTTC	CASSGQGYEQYF	TRBD1	TRBV12-3/TRBV12-4	TRBJ2-7	many
TGCAGCGTTGAATTAGCGGGGGCCTTCTGGGACTACAATGAGCAGTTCTTC	CSVELAGAFWDYNEQFF	TRBD2	TRBV29-1	TRBJ2-1	medium-sized
TGCGCCAGCAGCCAAGCCCCCGGGGGCCACACAGATACGCAGTATTTT	CASSQAPGGHTDTQYF	.	TRBV4-1	TRBJ2-3	few
TGTGCCAGCAGCGCGGGGTACAGGGGATCTGGGTCCGAGCAGTTCTTC	CASSAGYRGSGSEQFF	.	TRBV6-2/TRBV6-3	TRBJ2-1	.
TGCAGCGCCGGGTTTGATGAGCAGTTCTTC	CSAGFDEQFF	.	TRBV29-1	TRBJ2-1	few
TGCAGTGCTAGACCTACGGGGAACACTGAAGCTTTCTTT	CSARPTGNTEAFF	.	TRBV20-1	TRBJ1-1	.
TGTGCCAGCAGCCCCGCGGGTAGCAATGAGCAGTTCTTC	CASSPAGSNEQFF	.	TRBV7-3	TRBJ2-1	.
TGCGCCAGCAGCCCGTCACATGAGGCAGATACGCAGTATTTT	CASSPSHEADTQYF	.	TRBV5-1	TRBJ2-3	.
TGCGCCAGCAGCCAGGGACAGGGGATTCCGGAGCAGTACTTC	CASSQGQGIPEQYF	TRBD1	TRBV4-3	TRBJ2-7	.
TGCGCCAGCAGCCTGAAAACAGGGGGCGGGGGCCACGAGCAGTACTTC	CASSLKTGGGGHEQYF	TRBD1	TRBV4-3	TRBJ2-7	.
TGCGCCAGCAGCCAACAGGGTACCGATGAAAAACTGTTTTTT	CASSQQGTDEKLFF	.	TRBV4-3	TRBJ1-4	many
TGCGCCAGCAGCCAAGACAGGACTAGCGGCTACGAGCAGTACTTC	CASSQDRTSGYEQYF	TRBD2	TRBV4-1	TRBJ2-7	few
TGTGCCACCAGTATGGCGGGAGTCCCCACCGGGGAGCTGTTTTTT	CATSMAGVPTGELFF	TRBD2	TRBV24-1	TRBJ2-2	medium-sized
TGCAGCGTCTCCCTCACAGATACGCAGTATTTT	CSVSLTDTQYF	.	TRBV29-1	TRBJ2-3	many
TGTGCCAGCAGTTACAGGGTTGACACCGGGGAGCTGTTTTTT	CASSYRVDTGELFF	.	TRBV6-2/TRBV6-3	TRBJ2-2	few
TGCAGTGCTAAGATAGCTAGCGGGAAGAGCGCGAACACCGGGGAGCTGTTTTTT	CSAKIASGKSANTGELFF	TRBD2	TRBV20-1	TRBJ2-2	many
TGTGCCAGCGCCTACAGGGGACGGACTTTAAACTATGGCTACACCTTC	CASAYRGRTLNYGYTF	.	TRBV21-1	TRBJ1-2	.
TGTGCCATAAGATCCGGGACAGGGGGCGCGGCCGGGGAGCTGTTTTTT	CAIRSGTGGAAGELFF	TRBD1	TRBV10-3	TRBJ2-2	medium-sized
TGCGCCAGCAGCTTGGGGTTAGCGGTGAATGAGCAGTTCTTC	CASSLGLAVNEQFF	.	TRBV5-1	TRBJ2-1	few